The subject of this entry is one T cell receptor beta chain. The target of this receptor is not known. The junction does not match germline at one end; this may be a read error. The data originate from a study of cytomegalovirus exposure and HLA in healthy donors (dated 2017 in TCRdb). As for the study more broadly: According to a later analysis, the 120 or so validation repertoires were produced on the same platform as the 680 or so repertoires of the first cohort. To predict cytomegalovirus infection status, the study brought together high-throughput TCR immunosequencing, statistical association of individual TCRs with disease status, and machine learning. Along with the roughly 610-subject first cohort, a separate validation cohort of about 110 different subjects was used. The study aimed to test whether signatures of past pathogen exposure could be identified by cataloging public T cell receptors.

From the germline V gene (reference sequence), CDR1 is LNHDA and CDR2 is SQIVND. The CDR3 goes from the cysteine to the phenylalanine over 17 residues. The only DNA kept is the CDR3, 51 bases in frame from the first base. The study at large found these results: A later analysis had no HLA typing for the validation cohort, so co-occurrence there was scored across all 130 or so repertoires. It was suggested by the authors that the approach could potentially be generalized to other disease states and immunological phenotypes. Three of the identified cytomegalovirus-associated TCR beta chains were confirmed in vitro to be specific for cytomegalovirus antigens. Cytomegalovirus status was reported to be diagnosed by the classifier with high specificity and sensitivity in both the original and validation cohorts. A later analysis found that TCRs clustered in the first cohort also tended to co-occur in the approximately 120 validation repertoires, with 90% to 95% of cluster scores above 0. Most TCR sequences were seen in very few donors, while some public TCRs were found in many individuals. A total of some 180 TCR beta chains were listed by the study as associated with cytomegalovirus.

The donors were included in the validation cohort of some 110 subjects, a group kept apart from the roughly 670-subject first cohort. The library was made by the immunoSEQ multiplex PCR assay. The published analysis was carried out like this. A statistical classification framework was built to diagnose cytomegalovirus status from the catalog of TCR beta chain sequences. This immuneACCESS table, as held by TCRdb, lists in-frame sequences with V and J called but not all clones. Of the missing ones, under half trace to an unresolved V gene in checked studies; the others have no known cause. The V and J calls and clone size are taken from that table; D and trimming were inferred from the DNA. The sample records approximately 59,000 clones, roughly 93% of which are singletons. The biggest ten clones account for 1.5% to 2% of the sample.

The sample consisted of PBMCs. This receptor was taken from a woman between 18 and 29 years old in good health and CMV-seropositive. Recombination linked TRBV19 to TRBJ1-5; 8 bases in between match TRBD1. CDR3 reads: CASSLEVPQGGNQPQHF. In nucleotide form, the sequence is TGTGCCAGTAGTTTAGAGGTTCCACAGGGGGGGAATCAGCCCCAGCATTTT.